The text below deals with one T cell receptor (beta chain). Its specificity is not known. A read error may account for a junction end that differs from germline. Germline assignment: CDR1 MNHNS and CDR2 SASEGT. The CDR3 length is 12 residues. The sample belongs to a study of T cell responses to AZD1222 COVID-19 vaccine. Overall study context: Researchers grouped second doses given at about 4 or about 12 weeks into one pool. Points from the study as a whole: Researchers report vaccine-associated CD4 TCRs spanning spike, with dominance at 160-218 and 743-854. Among AZD1222 vaccinees, only six were seropositive at baseline. Elevations in Spike-specific TCR breadth and depth followed administration of two AZD1222 doses.

Sequenced by immunoSEQ multiplex PCR; TCRdb stores in-frame clones only, minus some. The table includes around 160,000 clones, more than 85% detected once. The TCR was taken from an adult in good health. Sample: peripheral blood, taken on day 0 of AZD1222 vaccination. The chain links TRBV6-1 to TRBJ1-2; D ambiguous. CDR3 in amino acids: CASREGIYGYTF. The CDR3 nucleotides read TGTGCCAGCAGGGAAGGGATATATGGCTACACCTTC.